A selection of T cell receptor beta chains follows, all from one sample in a study of blood T cell repertoires in COVID-19. Clones were read by immunoSEQ multiplex PCR, and TCRdb kept only the in-frame ones, dropping some. Of some 82,000 clones in the sample, around 91% are singletons; the top ten hold under 2.5%. Sequenced material: peripheral blood. The source of these receptors is a woman aged 50 to 60 in a cohort sampled during active COVID-19. The conserved cysteine and the conserved F or W are not part of the CDR3 here. A D gene is named only where the DNA matches it firmly.

11,TRBV11-2,.,TRBJ1-1,ASSLRGPTGAF
14,TRBV18,TRBD2,TRBJ2-1,ASSPRSGGEGDEQF
11,TRBV19,TRBD1,TRBJ1-5,ASGGGQGGPQH
12,TRBV27,.,TRBJ1-2,ASRQAGGGHGYT
11,TRBV7-9,.,TRBJ1-2,ASSLGQLPSYT
10,TRBV7-6,TRBD2,TRBJ2-5,ASSLAVETQY
17,TRBV2,TRBD1,TRBJ2-1,ASSEILGQARLIYNEQF
13,TRBV28,TRBD1,TRBJ1-2,ASSLGTGVSYGYT
12,TRBV10-1,.,TRBJ1-1,ASSPGNGVTEAF
12,TRBV2,.,TRBJ2-1,ASSKRWGRDEQF
13,TRBV4-1,.,TRBJ1-2,ASSQDGGTNYGYT
12,TRBV15,TRBD2,TRBJ2-3,ATSPGLASDTQY
14,TRBV7-9,TRBD1,TRBJ2-1,ASSLEVTGVWNEQF
13,TRBV11-2,.,TRBJ2-1,ASSAQGLDYNEQF
16,TRBV7-8,TRBD1,TRBJ2-2,ASSPLRTGIVGTGELF
14,TRBV4-2,.,TRBJ1-4,ASSQVSGQTNEKLF